This T cell receptor (beta chain) was found in a study of CD4 T cells in relation to SARS-CoV-2 and coronaviruses. The unexposed donors gave CD4+ T cells in about 2011-2019, prior to COVID-19. Cryopreserved PBMCs were CD4-enriched, then split into naive and memory cells. This clone was seen only a few times. Its specificity is unknown. Germline V gives CDR1 SGHAT, CDR2 FQDESV (reference sequence). The V and J ends lost 5 bases and 5 bases respectively, with 15 bases between them. The CDR3 is 14 residues long. This table comes from immunoSEQ multiplex PCR, and its TCRdb copy is limited to in-frame clones, with some not included. The repertoire consists of 65,000 or so clones, with 85% to 90% occurring once and the leading ten covering roughly 1.6%. Study-wide points: Crossreactivity was assessed only for spike protein, not other viral proteins. Samples before the pandemic and after infection were not matched within any donor.

The source is a human donor in good health. The chain employs TRBV11-1 and TRBJ1-1; D is unresolved. The sample comprised memory CD4+ T cells from PBMCs. CDR3 residues: CASSPGPSRTEAFF. The CDR3 DNA sequence: TGTGCCAGCAGCCCTGGACCAAGTCGGACTGAAGCTTTCTTT. Together with reference TRBV11-1 and TRBJ1-1, the CDR3 gives the full variable domain: EAEVAQSPRYKITEKSQAVAFWCDPISGHATLYWYRQILGQGPELLVQFQDESVVDDSQLPKDRFSAERLKGVDSTLKIQPAELGDSAMYLCASSPGPSRTEAFFGQGTRLTVV.